Following are 17 T cell receptor beta chains from one sample sequenced in a study of cytomegalovirus exposure and HLA in healthy donors. This PCR relied on a set of 60 Vbeta primers and 13 Jbeta primers. The repertoire was sequenced with immunoSEQ multiplex PCR; TCRdb's copy has only in-frame clones and lacks some. The data show some 150,000 clones, around 84% seen once. Source material: PBMCs. These receptors were collected from a man between 50 and 59 years old in good health and CMV-seronegative.

In this sample, this clone turned up once. V usage is TRBV2 and J usage is TRBJ2-6; a weak D match, TRBD1 (6 bases). The CDR3 is 16 amino acids. With 6 bases removed from V and 0 bases from J, the gap between germline ends came to 12 bases. Germline loops: CDR1 SNHLY, CDR2 FYNNEI. In nucleotides, the CDR3 is TGTGCCAGCAGCCGACAGGAGAGCTCTGGGGCCAACGTCCTGACTTTC. This sequence encodes CASSRQESSGANVLTF.

The chain carries TRBV7-7 and TRBJ2-5; D possibly corresponds to TRBD1 (6 bases). Looked up from germline, CDR1 is SSHAT and CDR2 is FNYEAQ (reference sequence). V lost 1 base, J lost 4 bases, and 13 bases lay in between. This CDR3 is built from 15 residues. CDR3 amino acids: CASSLGGTLPETQYF. CDR3 bases: TGTGCCAGCAGCTTAGGTGGGACACTTCCAGAGACCCAGTACTTC.

The chain recombines TRBV30 with TRBJ1-5; the match to TRBD1 covers 8 bases. The CDR3 consists of 16 residues. Germline V CDR1 and CDR2: GTSNPN, SVGIG (reference sequence). V lost 5 bases and J lost 2; bases outside the gene matches: 11. The CDR3 sequence is CAWVPQGATGNQPQHF. DNA of the CDR3: TGTGCCTGGGTACCCCAGGGGGCTACGGGCAATCAGCCCCAGCATTTT.

This clone was observed once. V is TRBV28 and J is TRBJ1-2; TRBD1 matches at 10 bases. Trimming cost V 6 bases and J 2 bases; bases outside gene matches: 6. The CDR3 covers 15 residues. Looked up from germline, CDR1 is MDHEN and CDR2 is SYDVKM. CDR3 sequence: CASRGGDRGNYGYTF. The CDR3 DNA is TGTGCCAGCAGGGGTGGGGACAGGGGAAACTATGGCTACACCTTC.

The chain employs TRBV2 and TRBJ2-1; 9 bases are a match to TRBD2. Germline-derived CDR1 and CDR2 are SNHLY and FYNNEI. The length of the CDR3 is 18 residues. V was pared by 3 bases and J by 4 bases, with 13 bases of the junction left unmatched. The CDR3 bases are TGTGCCAGCAGTGAGAAAAGCGGGAGGCCTTCGCCTTACAATGAGCAGTTCTTC. This encodes CASSEKSGRPSPYNEQFF.

The rearrangement links TRBV7-2 to TRBJ2-5; 7 nucleotides line up with TRBD1. Germline V CDR1 and CDR2: SGHTA, FQGNSA. The CDR3 runs 14 residues. Trimming at V came to 5 bases and at J to 1 base, leaving 4 bases not matched to a gene. CDR3 protein: CASSPGTAQETQYF. CDR3 coding DNA: TGTGCCAGCAGCCCCGGGACAGCCCAAGAGACCCAGTACTTC.

In DNA form, the CDR3 reads TGTGCCACCAGCCCGGACATGAACACTGAAGCTTTCTTT. The encoded protein is CATSPDMNTEAFF. V gene TRBV15 combines with J gene TRBJ1-1; D perhaps matches TRBD1 (5 bases). This CDR3 has 13 amino acids. CDR1 is LNHNV and CDR2 is YYDKDF in the germline V gene (reference sequence). V was cut by 5 bases and J by 0 bases, with 7 bases left in between. The full variable domain, its missing parts supplied by reference TRBV15 and TRBJ1-1, is DAMVIQNPRYQVTQFGKPVTLSCSQTLNHNVMYWYQQKSSQAPKLLFHYYDKDFNNEADTPDNFQSRRPNTSFCFLDIRSPGLGDTAMYLCATSPDMNTEAFFGQGTRLTVV.

Comment on this clone: Because it lacks the conserved phenylalanine or tryptophan at the end, this CDR3 is likely a read error. The chain recombines TRBV6-6 with TRBJ1-6; D is perhaps TRBD1 (5 bases). The CDR3 extends over 13 amino acids. The V gene lost 5 bases and the J gene lost 7 bases, with 9 bases spanning the gap. Germline V gene sequence: CDR1 MNHNY, CDR2 SVGAGI (reference sequence). CDR3: CASSNSGNSPLHS. The CDR3 bases are TGTGCCAGCAGTAATTCAGGGAATTCACCCCTCCACTCT.

The DNA of the CDR3 is TGTGCCAGCAGTTCCAACGACGGGAAGAGAGGTGGAAACACCATATATTTT. Protein: CASSSNDGKRGGNTIYF. The chain uses TRBV28 and TRBJ1-3; D is unresolved. Between the trimmed V and J ends, which lost 4 bases and 3 bases, there was a span of 19 bases. Germline V lookup: CDR1 MDHEN, CDR2 SYDVKM. The CDR3 extends over 17 amino acids.

The table lists this clone with a count of one. The rearrangement links TRBV7-3 to TRBJ1-5; no definite D call. Germline assignment: CDR1 SGHTA and CDR2 FQGTGA. Trimming cost V 3 bases and J 6 bases, with 6 bases left between them. The CDR3 totals 12 residues. The CDR3 DNA reads as TGTGCCAGCAGCTTTAGAGTTCAGCCCCAGCATTTT. It specifies CASSFRVQPQHF.

The V gene is TRBV4-1, the J gene TRBJ2-7; D possibly corresponds to TRBD2 (6 bases). From germline, CDR1 is MGHRA and CDR2 YSYEKL. Trimming removed 3 bases at V and 6 bases at J, with 18 bases between. This CDR3 contains 15 residues. This CDR3 is CASSQRDGGNGEQYF. Written as DNA, the CDR3 is TGCGCCAGCAGCCAGAGAGACGGGGGAAACGGCGAGCAGTACTTC.

The chain combines TRBV19 with TRBJ1-4, with TRBD1 matching over 9 bases. The trim removed 4 bases at V and 8 bases at J, leaving 8 bases unmatched. Germline CDR1 is LNHDA and CDR2 is SQIVND (reference sequence). The CDR3 consists of 15 residues. CDR3 loop: CASSTKQGAREKLFF. The CDR3 DNA follows: TGTGCCAGTAGTACTAAACAGGGGGCTCGAGAAAAACTGTTTTTT.

The chain links TRBV19 to TRBJ2-3; D unresolved. Germline-derived CDR1 and CDR2 are LNHDA and SQIVND (reference sequence). CDR3 size: 13 residues. The germline V and J ends were trimmed by 2 bases and 3 bases, with 6 bases remaining between them. In DNA, the CDR3 is TGTGCCAGTAGTATACCACTAACAGATACGCAGTATTTT. Residues: CASSIPLTDTQYF.

V usage is TRBV9 and J usage is TRBJ2-5; 11 bases line up with TRBD2. Losses at the gene ends were 0 bases for V and 3 bases for J; bases not matched to a gene: 4. CDR1 and CDR2 (germline): SGDLS, YYNGEE. This CDR3 is 16 amino acids long. The CDR3 reads CASSVVASGGKETQYF. The CDR3 DNA reads TGTGCCAGCAGCGTAGTGGCTAGCGGGGGGAAAGAGACCCAGTACTTC.

A single count supports this clone. The V gene is TRBV7-2, the J gene TRBJ1-2, with 7 bases aligning to TRBD1. The germline gives CDR1 SGHTA, CDR2 FQGNSA. The CDR3 is made up of 15 amino acids. Trimming cost V 5 bases and J 2 bases; bases outside gene matches: 8. The CDR3 nucleotides are TGTGCCAGCAGCAACATAAACAGGGGCAACTATGGCTACACCTTC. Its protein product is CASSNINRGNYGYTF.

V gene TRBV28 combines with J gene TRBJ2-5; D unclear. V lost 6 bases, J lost 0 bases, and 8 bases lay in between. The germline gives CDR1 MDHEN, CDR2 SYDVKM. The CDR3 extends over 13 amino acids. In nucleotides, the CDR3 is TGTGCCAGCAGCACAGATTACCAAGAGACCCAGTACTTC. It encodes CASSTDYQETQYF. The variable domain in full, completed from reference TRBV28 and TRBJ2-5, reads DVKVTQSSRYLVKRTGEKVFLECVQDMDHENMFWYRQDPGLGLRLIYFSYDVKMKEKGDIPEGYSVSREKKERFSLILESASTNQTSMYLCASSTDYQETQYFGPGTRLLVL.

The chain couples TRBV6-1 to TRBJ2-5, with 10 nucleotides matching TRBD1. V dropped 7 bases and J dropped 1; count of bases not matched to a gene: 3. CDR1 and CDR2 (germline): MNHNS, SASEGT. The CDR3 contains 14 residues. The CDR3 spells CASIGDRGQETQYF. The CDR3 region has the DNA TGTGCCAGCATAGGGGACAGGGGCCAAGAGACCCAGTACTTC.